A single count supports the clone carrying this TCR beta chain. TCRdb's table, derived via immunoSEQ multiplex PCR, lists solely in-frame clones and lacks some. Here the sample spans over a million clones, approximately 72% being singletons. The sample belongs to a study of shared clonotypes between healthy human individuals. Trimming stripped 4 bases from V and 7 bases from J, with 20 bases between. Germline V gene sequence: CDR1 SGHDT, CDR2 YYEEEE. This CDR3 spans 15 amino acids. This chain uses TRBV5-6 with TRBJ1-2; D is undetermined. The sample was memory CD4+ T cells sorted from blood. Regarding subset: CD45RA-negative fraction. The receptor's source is a man between 18 and 29 years old in good health. This CDR3 is CASSLPGLGFGGYTF. As DNA, the CDR3 is TGTGCCAGCAGCCTTCCGGGCCTAGGGTTCGGTGGCTACACCTTC.